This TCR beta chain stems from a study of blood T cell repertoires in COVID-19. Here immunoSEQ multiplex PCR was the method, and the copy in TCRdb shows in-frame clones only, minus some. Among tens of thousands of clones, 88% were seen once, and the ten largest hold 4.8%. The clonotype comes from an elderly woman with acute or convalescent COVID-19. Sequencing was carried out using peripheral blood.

The DNA of the CDR3 is TGTGCCAGCAGCTTGGCTACTTTCCTAACGGGAGGAAATGACAATGAGCAGTTCTTC. Encoded protein: CASSLATFLTGGNDNEQFF. This sequence joins TRBV7-9 and TRBJ2-1; 7 bases fit TRBD2. The trim removed 3 bases at V and 5 bases at J, leaving 19 bases unmatched. Looked up from germline, CDR1 is SEHNR and CDR2 is FQNEAQ (reference sequence). The CDR3 sequence is 19 residues long. Full variable domain (remainder filled in from reference TRBV7-9 and TRBJ2-1): DTGVSQNPRHKITKRGQNVTFRCDPISEHNRLYWYRQTLGQGPEFLTYFQNEAQLEKSRLLSDRFSAERPKGSFSTLEIQRTEQGDSAMYLCASSLATFLTGGNDNEQFFGPGTRLTVL.